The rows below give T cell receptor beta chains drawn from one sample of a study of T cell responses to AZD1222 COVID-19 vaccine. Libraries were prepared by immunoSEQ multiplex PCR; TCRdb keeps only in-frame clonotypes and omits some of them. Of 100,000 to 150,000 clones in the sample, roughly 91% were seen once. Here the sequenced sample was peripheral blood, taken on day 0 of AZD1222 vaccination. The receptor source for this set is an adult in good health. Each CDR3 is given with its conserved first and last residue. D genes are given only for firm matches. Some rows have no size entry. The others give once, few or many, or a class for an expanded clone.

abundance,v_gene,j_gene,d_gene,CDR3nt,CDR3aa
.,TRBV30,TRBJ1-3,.,TGTGCCTGGAAAAAGAGCGGAAACACCATATATTTT,CAWKKSGNTIYF
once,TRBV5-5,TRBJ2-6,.,TGTGCCAGCAGCACACAAGCCTCTGGGGCCAACGTCCTGACTTTC,CASSTQASGANVLTF
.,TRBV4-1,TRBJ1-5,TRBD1,TGCGCCAGCAGCCAAGGCCAGGGGGCTTATCAGCCCCAGCATTTT,CASSQGQGAYQPQHF
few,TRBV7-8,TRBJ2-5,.,TGTGCCAGCAGCTTACGGGGGACGGGGAAAGGGGAGACCCAGTACTTC,CASSLRGTGKGETQYF
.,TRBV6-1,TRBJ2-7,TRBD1,TGTGCCAGCAGTGACCGGGACAGACCCTACGAGCAGTACTTC,CASSDRDRPYEQYF
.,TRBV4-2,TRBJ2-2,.,TGTGCCAGCAGCCCCAGGCTACTGACGAACACCGGGGAGCTGTTTTTT,CASSPRLLTNTGELFF
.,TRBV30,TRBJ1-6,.,TGTGCCCAAACACGCACAGCCAATTCACCCCTCCACTTT,CAQTRTANSPLHF
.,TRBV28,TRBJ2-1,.,TGTGCCAGCAGCCCGACCGTCGTGGGGTACAATGAGCAGTTCTTC,CASSPTVVGYNEQFF
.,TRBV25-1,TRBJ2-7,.,TGTGCCAGCAGTCCCGGCTACGAGCAGTACTTC,CASSPGYEQYF
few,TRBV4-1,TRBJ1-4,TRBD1,TGCGCCAGCAGCCAAGCTTCCCGGACAGGGCGATTTGAAAAACTGTTTTTT,CASSQASRTGRFEKLFF
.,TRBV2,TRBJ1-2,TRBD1,TGTGCCAGCAGTGTTCCGGGACAGATCTACACCTTC,CASSVPGQIYTF
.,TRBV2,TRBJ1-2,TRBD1,TGTGCCAGCAGCAAAGGACAGGGAGGGTTCTATGGCTACACCTTC,CASSKGQGGFYGYTF
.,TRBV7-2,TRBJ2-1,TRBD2,TGTGCCAGCAGTAGGGGGACTAGCGGGTACAATGAGCAGTTCTTC,CASSRGTSGYNEQFF
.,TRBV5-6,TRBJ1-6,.,TGTGCCAGCAGCCCGTACGGATCACCCCTCCACTTT,CASSPYGSPLHF
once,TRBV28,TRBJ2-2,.,TGTGCCAGCGGCAACACCGGGGAGCTGTTTTTT,CASGNTGELFF
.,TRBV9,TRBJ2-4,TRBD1,TGTGCCAGCAGCGGACAGGGGGCTTTGGACATTCAGTACTTC,CASSGQGALDIQYF
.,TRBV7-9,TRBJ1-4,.,TGTGCCAGCAGCCCACCAGGGCGAACTAATGAAAAACTGTTTTTT,CASSPPGRTNEKLFF
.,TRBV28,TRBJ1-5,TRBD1,TGTGCCAGCAGTCCCCCCTTTAGACAGGGTGGCAATCAGCCCCAGCATTTT,CASSPPFRQGGNQPQHF
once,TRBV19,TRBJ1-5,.,TGTGCCAGTAGTATTGGATTTGTCGGTGTTCAGCCCCAGCATTTT,CASSIGFVGVQPQHF
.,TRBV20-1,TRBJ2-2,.,TGCAGTGCTAGTCTGGGGGCTGGGGTGTTCACCGGGGAGCTGTTTTTT,CSASLGAGVFTGELFF
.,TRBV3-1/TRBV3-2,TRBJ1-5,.,TGTGCCAGCAGCTATAGCAATCAGCCCCAGCATTTT,CASSYSNQPQHF
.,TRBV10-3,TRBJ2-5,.,TGTGCCATCAGTGGGGGAGGGGGCCAAGAGACCCAGTACTTC,CAISGGGGQETQYF
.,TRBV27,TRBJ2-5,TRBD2,TGTGCCAGCAGTTTATACTCCCCTAGCGGTGAGGAGACCCAGTACTTC,CASSLYSPSGEETQYF
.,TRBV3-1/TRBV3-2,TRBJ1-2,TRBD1,TGTGCCAGCAGCCAAGAGGGAGGGACAGGGTCGGAGGGCTACACCTTC,CASSQEGGTGSEGYTF
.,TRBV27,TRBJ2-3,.,TGTGCCAGCAGTTTATCCCACCCCGTGTCCGATACGCAGTATTTT,CASSLSHPVSDTQYF
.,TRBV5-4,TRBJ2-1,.,TGTGCCAGCTCGGGACTTAGCTCCTACAATGAGCAGTTCTTC,CASSGLSSYNEQFF
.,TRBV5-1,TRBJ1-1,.,TGCGCCAGCAGCTTAGGGGGTGTACCTGAAGCTTTCTTT,CASSLGGVPEAFF
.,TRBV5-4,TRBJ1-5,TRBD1,TGTGCCAGCAGCTTGGACGGACAGGTAAATCAGCCCCAGCATTTT,CASSLDGQVNQPQHF
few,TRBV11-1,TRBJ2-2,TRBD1,TGTGCCAGCAGACTAGGGACAGGGGACACCGGGGAGCTGTTTTTT,CASRLGTGDTGELFF
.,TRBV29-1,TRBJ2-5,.,TGCAGCGTTGAAGACCTGGTGGAGACCCAGTACTTC,CSVEDLVETQYF
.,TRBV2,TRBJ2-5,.,TGTGCCAGCAGTACGATACTAGGGGACCAAGAGACCCAGTACTTC,CASSTILGDQETQYF
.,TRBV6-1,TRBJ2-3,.,TGTGCCAGCAGTGAAGCTGGGGATACGCAGTATTTT,CASSEAGDTQYF
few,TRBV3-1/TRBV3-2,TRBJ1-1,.,TGTGCCAGCAGCCATATTCACAAGAACACTGAAGCTTTCTTT,CASSHIHKNTEAFF
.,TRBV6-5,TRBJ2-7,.,TGTGCCAGCATAGTGCTCCACGAGCAGTACTTC,CASIVLHEQYF
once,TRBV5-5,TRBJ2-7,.,TGTGCCAGCAGCGCCTCGGGGGAAGCCTCCTACGAGCAGTACTTC,CASSASGEASYEQYF
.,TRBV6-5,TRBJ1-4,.,TGTGCCAGCCACAAGGGGCTAACTAATGAAAAACTGTTTTTT,CASHKGLTNEKLFF
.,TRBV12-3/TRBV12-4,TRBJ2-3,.,TGTGCCAGCAGACTACCGTGGGATACGCAGTATTTT,CASRLPWDTQYF
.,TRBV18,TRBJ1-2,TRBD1,TGTGCCAGCTCGACTGGACAGGGGTACGGCTACACCTTC,CASSTGQGYGYTF